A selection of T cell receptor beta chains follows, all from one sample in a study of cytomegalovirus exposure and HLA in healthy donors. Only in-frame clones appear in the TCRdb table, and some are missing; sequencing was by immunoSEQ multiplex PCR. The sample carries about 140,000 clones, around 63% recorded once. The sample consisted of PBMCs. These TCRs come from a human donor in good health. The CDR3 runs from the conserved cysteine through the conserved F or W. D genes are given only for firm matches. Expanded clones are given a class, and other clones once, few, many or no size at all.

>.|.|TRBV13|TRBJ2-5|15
CASSSDAVTQETQYF
TGTGCCAGCAGCTCAGACGCGGTTACCCAAGAGACCCAGTACTTC
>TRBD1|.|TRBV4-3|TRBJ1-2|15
CASSQINDRGYGYTF
TGCGCCAGCAGCCAAATTAACGACAGGGGGTATGGCTACACCTTC
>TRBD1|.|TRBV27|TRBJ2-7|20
CASSRMGSGQGLPLSYEQYF
TGTGCCAGCAGCCGTATGGGGTCGGGACAGGGGCTACCCCTCTCCTACGAGCAGTACTTC
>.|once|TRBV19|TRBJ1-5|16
CASTASFRGINQPQHF
TGTGCCAGTACAGCCTCGTTTAGGGGGATAAATCAGCCCCAGCATTTT
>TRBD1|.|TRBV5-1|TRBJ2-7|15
CASSLGGTGGYEQYF
TGCGCCAGCAGCTTGGGGGGAACAGGGGGCTACGAGCAGTACTTC
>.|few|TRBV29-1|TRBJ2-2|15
CSVLKGGTNTGELFF
TGCAGCGTTCTTAAGGGAGGAACGAACACCGGGGAGCTGTTTTTT
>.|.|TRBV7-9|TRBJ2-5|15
CASSPYGRAQETQYF
TGTGCCAGCAGCCCCTATGGGCGGGCGCAAGAGACCCAGTACTTC
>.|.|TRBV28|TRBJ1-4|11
CAIAYNEKLFF
TGTGCCATCGCCTATAATGAAAAACTGTTTTTT
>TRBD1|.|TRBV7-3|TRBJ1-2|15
CASSVNGQANYGYTF
TGTGCCAGCAGCGTCAACGGACAGGCGAACTATGGCTACACCTTC
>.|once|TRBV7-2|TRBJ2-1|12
CASSLVSYEQFF
TGTGCCAGCAGCTTAGTTAGCTATGAGCAGTTCTTC
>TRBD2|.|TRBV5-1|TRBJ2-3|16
CASSLSLAASTDTQYF
TGCGCCAGCAGCTTGAGTCTAGCGGCTAGCACAGATACGCAGTATTTT
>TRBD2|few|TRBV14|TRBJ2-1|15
CASSPLAGVNNEQFF
TGTGCCAGCAGTCCTCTAGCGGGAGTCAACAATGAGCAGTTCTTC
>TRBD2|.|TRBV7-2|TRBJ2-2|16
CASTPRGGEYTGELFF
TGTGCCAGCACCCCTCGTGGGGGGGAGTACACCGGGGAGCTGTTTTTT
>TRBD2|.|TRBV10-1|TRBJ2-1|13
CASSWGGSNEQFF
TGCGCCAGCAGTTGGGGGGGGAGCAATGAGCAGTTCTTC
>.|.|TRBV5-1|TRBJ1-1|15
CASSPSPWTGTEAFF
TGCGCCAGCAGCCCTTCCCCGTGGACGGGAACTGAAGCTTTCTTT
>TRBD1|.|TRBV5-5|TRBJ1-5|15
CASVETGTGNQPQHF
TGTGCCAGCGTGGAGACAGGGACCGGCAATCAGCCCCAGCATTTT
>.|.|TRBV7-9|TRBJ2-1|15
CASSLAGLEWNEQFF
TGTGCCAGCAGCTTAGCGGGGCTCGAGTGGAATGAGCAGTTCTTC
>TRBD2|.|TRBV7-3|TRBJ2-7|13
CASGAGGKHEQYF
TGTGCCAGCGGTGCCGGGGGGAAACACGAGCAGTACTTC
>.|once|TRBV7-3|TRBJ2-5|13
CASSSSPEETQYF
TGTGCCAGCAGTTCTAGTCCTGAAGAGACCCAGTACTTC
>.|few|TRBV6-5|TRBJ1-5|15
CASSYSRSDNQPQHF
TGTGCCAGCAGTTACTCGAGGTCAGACAATCAGCCCCAGCATTTT
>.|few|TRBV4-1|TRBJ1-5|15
CASSQDLGAGQPQHF
TGCGCCAGCAGCCAAGATCTGGGGGCAGGGCAGCCCCAGCATTTT
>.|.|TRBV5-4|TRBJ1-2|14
CASSLRGLEYGYTF
TGTGCCAGCAGCTTAAGGGGGTTGGAGTATGGCTACACCTTC
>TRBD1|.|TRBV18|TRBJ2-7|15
CASSPTGQSSYEQYF
TGTGCCAGCTCACCGACGGGACAGAGCTCCTACGAGCAGTACTTC
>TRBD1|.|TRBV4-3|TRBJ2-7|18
CASSQESRGQAGSYEQYF
TGCGCCAGCAGCCAAGAATCACGGGGACAGGCGGGGTCCTACGAGCAGTACTTC
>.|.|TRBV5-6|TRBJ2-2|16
CASSLETDSYTGELFF
TGTGCCAGCAGCTTGGAGACGGACTCCTACACCGGGGAGCTGTTTTTT
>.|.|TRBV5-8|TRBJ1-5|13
CASTRDTNQPQHF
TGTGCCAGCACCAGGGACACCAATCAGCCCCAGCATTTT
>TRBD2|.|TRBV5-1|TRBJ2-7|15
CASSLESSGSDEQYF
TGCGCCAGCAGCTTGGAGTCTAGCGGGAGTGACGAGCAGTACTTC
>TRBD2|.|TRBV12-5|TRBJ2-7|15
CASGLVGGRRYEQYF
TGTGCTAGTGGTTTGGTGGGCGGGAGGCGGTACGAGCAGTACTTC
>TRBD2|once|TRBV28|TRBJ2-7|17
CASSPYLTSGRYYEQYF
TGTGCCAGCAGTCCTTACTTGACTAGCGGGAGATATTACGAGCAGTACTTC
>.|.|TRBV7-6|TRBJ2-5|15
CASSFSQTGGETQYF
TGTGCCAGCAGCTTTTCTCAGACAGGCGGGGAGACCCAGTACTTC
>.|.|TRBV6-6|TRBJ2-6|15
CASSYGRAGANVLTF
TGTGCCAGCAGTTATGGCAGGGCTGGGGCCAACGTCCTGACTTTC
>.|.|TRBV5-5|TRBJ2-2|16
CASSYPPGEEGGELFF
TGTGCCAGCAGCTACCCGCCAGGCGAGGAGGGCGGGGAGCTGTTTTTT
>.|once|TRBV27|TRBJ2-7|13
CASIPRGGYEQYF
TGTGCCAGCATACCACGGGGAGGATACGAGCAGTACTTC
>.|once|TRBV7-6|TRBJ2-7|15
CASSDPAGLSYEQYF
TGTGCCAGCAGCGACCCAGCGGGCCTCTCCTACGAGCAGTACTTC
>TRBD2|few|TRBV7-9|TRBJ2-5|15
CASSSRTSGGETQYF
TGTGCCAGCAGCTCCCGGACTAGCGGGGGAGAGACCCAGTACTTC
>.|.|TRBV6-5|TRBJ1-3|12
CASTDWGNTIYF
TGTGCCAGCACCGACTGGGGAAACACCATATATTTT
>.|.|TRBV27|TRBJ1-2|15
CASSSLGGRAYGYTF
TGTGCCAGCAGCAGTTTGGGAGGCAGGGCCTATGGCTACACCTTC
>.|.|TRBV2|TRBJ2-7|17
CASSETSRGPSSYEQYF
TGTGCCAGCAGTGAAACTTCGCGGGGCCCGTCTTCCTACGAGCAGTACTTC
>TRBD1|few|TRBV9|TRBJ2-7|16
CASSVDGTGSSYEQYF
TGTGCCAGCAGCGTAGATGGGACAGGGAGCTCCTACGAGCAGTACTTC
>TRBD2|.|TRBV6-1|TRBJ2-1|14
CASSGLADYNEQFF
TGTGCCAGCAGTGGACTAGCGGACTACAATGAGCAGTTCTTC
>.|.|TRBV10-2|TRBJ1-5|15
CASSDDGRANQPQHF
TGCGCCAGCAGCGATGATGGCAGGGCCAATCAGCCCCAGCATTTT
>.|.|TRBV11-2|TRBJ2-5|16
CASSLAVVPSQETQYF
TGTGCCAGCAGTTTAGCCGTAGTCCCCTCACAAGAGACCCAGTACTTC
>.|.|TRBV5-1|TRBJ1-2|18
CASSLDPLHRVRSYGYTF
TGCGCCAGCAGCTTGGACCCCTTACACAGGGTTCGGAGCTATGGCTACACCTTC
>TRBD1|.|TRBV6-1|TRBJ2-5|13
CASRPGGRETQYF
TGTGCCAGCAGACCAGGGGGCCGGGAGACCCAGTACTTC
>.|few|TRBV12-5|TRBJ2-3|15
CASGLVQASTDTQYF
TGTGCTAGTGGTTTGGTGCAGGCTAGCACAGATACGCAGTATTTT
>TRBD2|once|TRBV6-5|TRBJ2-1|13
CASSPSGTGEQFF
TGTGCCAGCAGTCCTAGCGGGACTGGTGAGCAGTTCTTC
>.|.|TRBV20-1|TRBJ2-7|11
CSAQRSYEQYF
TGCAGTGCCCAGCGGTCCTACGAGCAGTACTTC
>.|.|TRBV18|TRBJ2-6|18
CASSPILTGRAGANVLTF
TGTGCCAGCTCACCAATTTTGACAGGACGCGCTGGGGCCAACGTCCTGACTTTC
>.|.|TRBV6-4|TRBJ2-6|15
CASSPLASGANVLTF
TGTGCCAGCAGTCCCCTGGCCTCTGGGGCCAACGTCCTGACTTTC
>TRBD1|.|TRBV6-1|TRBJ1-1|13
CASVGQGWTEAFF
TGTGCCAGCGTGGGACAGGGGTGGACTGAAGCTTTCTTT
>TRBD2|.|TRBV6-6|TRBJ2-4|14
CASGRDEPKNIQYF
TGTGCCAGCGGGAGGGACGAGCCCAAAAACATTCAGTACTTC